One and the same sample provided the 21 T cell receptor beta chains below, sequenced in a study of CD8 T cells in ankylosing spondylitis. General study results and limits: One TCR beta motif, made up of about 8 highly homologous variants, appeared characteristic of ankylosing spondylitis blood.

Via MiXCR, TCRdb re-called the 5' RACE reads, giving one row per CDR3 protein. The table has over 700,000 distinct CDR3 sequences, around 19% seen once. Their target antigens are unknown. Sequenced: blood, either unsorted or a sorted T cell fraction (not recorded which). The receptors shown here come from a male donor with ankylosing spondylitis.

This rearrangement joins TRBV5-4 to TRBJ2-2; 7 positions agree with TRBD1. This CDR3 spans 14 amino acids. With 6 bases clipped from V and 4 bases from J, the junction kept 6 bases outside the gene matches. Germline V CDR1 and CDR2: SGHNT, YYREEE (reference sequence). The CDR3 is CASTHRGGTGELFF. In nucleotides, the CDR3 is TGTGCCAGCACTCACAGGGGTGGCACCGGGGAGCTGTTTTTT. Full variable domain (missing parts from reference TRBV5-4 and TRBJ2-2): ETGVTQSPTHLIKTRGQQVTLRCSSQSGHNTVSWYQQALGQGPQFIFQYYREEENGRGNFPPRFSGLQFPNYSSELNVNALELDDSALYLCASTHRGGTGELFFGEGSRLTVL.

Written as DNA, the CDR3 is TGTGCCAGCAGCTTGGAGGAGATATATGGCTACACCTTC. Translating gives CASSLEEIYGYTF. V usage is TRBV7-2 and J usage is TRBJ1-2; D call uncertain. V was shortened by 3 bases and J by 5 bases, with 10 bases between the two germline ends. In germline, CDR1 is SGHTA, CDR2 FQGNSA. CDR3 length: 13 amino acids.

This clonotype appeared a few times. V usage is TRBV10-3 and J usage is TRBJ1-1; a possible D gene is TRBD1 (6 bases). The CDR3 extends over 13 amino acids. CDR1 and CDR2 from the germline V gene are ENHRY and SYGVKD. V was shortened by 6 bases and J by 7 bases, with 15 bases between the two germline ends. The CDR3 reads CAIRGGGTSEAFF. CDR3 DNA sequence: TGTGCCATCAGAGGGGGGGGGACAAGTGAAGCTTTCTTT.

This chain uses TRBV5-6 with TRBJ2-5; 7 bases fit TRBD2. Germline assignment: CDR1 SGHDT and CDR2 YYEEEE. The junction had 6 bases not matched to a gene; V was cut back by 4 bases and J by 0 bases. CDR3 size: 15 residues. This CDR3 is CASSPQAGDQETQYF. CDR3 bases: TGTGCCAGCAGCCCGCAGGCGGGGGACCAAGAGACCCAGTACTTC.

The chain uses TRBV28 and TRBJ2-4, with TRBD1 matching over 9 bases. Trimming at V came to 6 bases and at J to 8 bases, leaving 8 bases not matched to a gene. This CDR3 is 14 amino acids long. Per the germline V gene, CDR1 is MDHEN and CDR2 is SYDVKM. CDR3 nucleotide sequence: TGTGCCAGCAGCCATTCGGACAGGGGCGACATTCAGTACTTC. This encodes CASSHSDRGDIQYF.

This clonotype showed up just once. The genes are TRBV4-1 and TRBJ1-6; D gene uncertain. CDR1 and CDR2 from the germline V gene are MGHRA and YSYEKL. The CDR3 runs 19 residues. The germline V and J ends were trimmed by 1 base and 0 bases, with 16 bases remaining between them. DNA of the CDR3: TGCGCCAGCAGCCAAGTTGGGCCGAAATATAGCTCCTATAATTCACCCCTCCACTTT. This codes for CASSQVGPKYSSYNSPLHF.

There are a few counts of this clonotype. The chain joins TRBV5-1 to TRBJ1-2; 7 nucleotides agree with TRBD1. This CDR3 contains 15 residues. Germline V CDR1 and CDR2: SGHRS, YFSETQ. V lost 4 bases to trimming and J lost 4 bases; unmatched junction nucleotides: 10. CDR3 protein: CASSTRQGRGYGYTF. As DNA, the CDR3 is TGCGCCAGCAGCACCCGACAGGGACGGGGCTATGGCTACACCTTC. The full variable domain, with the rest looked up from reference TRBV5-1 and TRBJ1-2, is KAGVTQTPRYLIKTRGQQVTLSCSPISGHRSVSWYQQTPGQGLQFLFEYFSETQRNKGNFPGRFSGRQFSNSRSEMNVSTLELGDSALYLCASSTRQGRGYGYTFGSGTRLTVV.

This clonotype has only a few counts. The V call is TRBV5-1, the J call TRBJ2-2; D remains ambiguous. Germline V lookup: CDR1 SGHRS, CDR2 YFSETQ. The CDR3 contains 14 residues. V was trimmed by 3 bases and J by 0 bases, leaving 6 bases between them. CDR3 in amino acids: CASSSQANTGELFF. Here the CDR3 DNA reads TGCGCCAGCAGCTCTCAAGCGAACACCGGGGAGCTGTTTTTT.

Only one count was recorded for this clonotype. The chain couples TRBV12-3 or TRBV12-4 to TRBJ1-5; TRBD1 agrees at 7 bases. V lost 4 bases to trimming and J lost 1 base; unmatched junction nucleotides: 7. This CDR3 is 16 amino acids long. For the CDR3, the DNA is TGTGCCAGCAGTTCCCAGGGGACAGTGAGCAATCAGCCCCAGCATTTT. Its translation is CASSSQGTVSNQPQHF.

This clonotype was found a few times. V is TRBV12-3 or TRBV12-4 and J is TRBJ1-5; D uncertain. V was clipped by 6 bases and J by 2 bases, with 8 bases between them. This CDR3 has 13 residues. The CDR3 nucleotides are TGTGCCAGCAGGGAGGCCGGCAATCAGCCCCAGCATTTT. It is translated as CASREAGNQPQHF.

This clonotype has just a few counts. The chain carries TRBV24-1 and TRBJ2-1; D gene unclear. The CDR3 runs to 13 residues. Germline V gene sequence: CDR1 KGHDR, CDR2 SFDVKD. The germline V and J ends were trimmed by 6 bases and 7 bases, with 12 bases remaining between them. CDR3 in amino acids: CATSHSKLNEQFF. CDR3 nucleotide sequence: TGTGCCACCAGTCATTCGAAGTTGAATGAGCAGTTCTTC.

The chain joins TRBV20-1 to TRBJ2-5, with D possibly TRBD2 on 6 matching bases. The CDR3 contains 14 residues. V was shortened by 2 bases and J by 2 bases, with 12 bases between the two germline ends. Germline V gene data show CDR1 as DFQATT and CDR2 as SNEGSKA (reference sequence). CDR3 coding DNA: TGCAGTGCTAGAAGATTCCGGGAGCAAGAGACCCAGTACTTC. It encodes CSARRFREQETQYF.

V gene TRBV5-1 combines with J gene TRBJ1-5; no reliable D call. V gave up 1 base and J gave up 0 bases, with 8 bases separating them. Germline values: CDR1 SGHRS, CDR2 YFSETQ. The CDR3 is made up of 15 amino acids. CDR3 sequence (DNA): TGCGCCAGCAGCTTGTTGGGAAATAGCAATCAGCCCCAGCATTTT. It yields the protein CASSLLGNSNQPQHF.

This clonotype has only a few counts. The gene calls are TRBV5-1 and TRBJ2-7, with unresolved D. CDR1 is SGHRS, CDR2 YFSETQ, per germline. Trimming stripped 0 bases from V and 0 bases from J, with 13 bases between. This CDR3 has 16 residues. CDR3 sequence (DNA): TGCGCCAGCAGCTTGGTGGGTCCCCCGAGCTCCTACGAGCAGTACTTC. Translated, it gives CASSLVGPPSSYEQYF.

The chain carries TRBV5-1 and TRBJ2-5, with 14 nucleotides matching TRBD2. CDR1 and CDR2 from the germline V gene are SGHRS and YFSETQ. The CDR3 has 16 amino acids. V gave up 4 bases and J gave up 5 bases; unmatched junction bases: 7. The DNA for the CDR3 is TGCGCCAGCAGCAGGGGACTAGCGGGGGATCGGGAGACCCAGTACTTC. Amino acid sequence: CASSRGLAGDRETQYF. The full variable domain, in which reference TRBV5-1 and TRBJ2-5 provide the parts outside the CDR3, is KAGVTQTPRYLIKTRGQQVTLSCSPISGHRSVSWYQQTPGQGLQFLFEYFSETQRNKGNFPGRFSGRQFSNSRSEMNVSTLELGDSALYLCASSRGLAGDRETQYFGPGTRLLVL.

A few counts support this clonotype. The CDR3 loop reads CASSARAFGPQETQYF. As DNA, the CDR3 is TGTGCCAGCAGTGCCCGGGCCTTTGGGCCCCAAGAGACCCAGTACTTC. This chain connects TRBV12-3 or TRBV12-4 to TRBJ2-5; D ambiguous. This CDR3 spans 16 amino acids. Trimming removed 5 bases from V and 1 base from J, with 17 bases in between.

This clonotype was picked up a small number of times. This rearrangement joins TRBV4-3 to TRBJ1-1; D gene ambiguous. The germline V gene encodes CDR1 LGHNA and CDR2 YSLEER. Deletions cut 0 bases from V and 8 bases from J, with 10 bases between. The CDR3 runs 13 residues. CDR3 in DNA: TGCGCCAGCAGCCAAGATCGTTTTAGGGAAGCTTTCTTT. Residues: CASSQDRFREAFF.

This clonotype turned up a few times. The V and J genes are TRBV24-1 and TRBJ2-1; 9 nucleotides agree with TRBD2. With V trimmed by 9 bases and J by 8 bases, 10 bases remained unmatched. CDR1 KGHDR and CDR2 SFDVKD come from the germline V gene. CDR3 length: 14 amino acids. The CDR3, as DNA: TGTGCCACCCGAGGGGCGGGAGGGCCTCATGAGCAGTTCTTC. Protein: CATRGAGGPHEQFF.

This clonotype was seen a handful of times. The chain carries TRBV29-1 and TRBJ1-1; 7 nucleotides line up with TRBD1. The CDR3 runs to 16 residues. Germline V gives CDR1 SQVTM, CDR2 ANQGSEA. J was trimmed by 7 bases and V by 3 bases; bases with no gene match: 17. CDR3 sequence reads: CSVDKGGATHRGEAFF. CDR3 DNA sequence: TGCAGCGTTGATAAAGGGGGCGCGACCCACCGAGGTGAAGCTTTCTTT.

This chain connects TRBV29-1 to TRBJ2-6; TRBD1 aligns across 7 bases. There are 15 residues in the CDR3. Germline loops: CDR1 SQVTM, CDR2 ANQGSEA. DNA for the CDR3: TGCAACATCGACAGGGAGAACTCTGGGGCCAACGTCCTGACTTTC. It is translated as CNIDRENSGANVLTF.

This clonotype has just a few counts. The rearrangement joins TRBV20-1 to TRBJ2-1; D is uncertain. The CDR3 sequence is 14 residues long. V was clipped by 1 base and J by 4 bases, with 11 bases between them. The germline V gene has CDR1 DFQATT and CDR2 SNEGSKA (reference sequence). DNA for the CDR3: TGCAGTGCTAGAGGTGGCAGCAATTACAATGAGCAGTTCTTC. The encoded protein is CSARGGSNYNEQFF.